Below, 20 T cell receptor beta chains from the same sample are listed, as sequenced in a study of CD8 T cells in Susac syndrome. After extraction with the RNeasy kit, roughly 0.5 to 1 ug of the RNA was reverse transcribed using random hexamers. MiXCR, applied by TCRdb to the immunoSEQ multiplex PCR reads, yields one record per CDR3 protein. The sample holds about 240,000 distinct CDR3 sequences, 90% to 96% seen once. Sequencing input: CD4+ T cells from PBMCs. These receptors all come from a human donor with Susac syndrome.

V and J are TRBV6-5 and TRBJ2-7; D is possibly TRBD1 (6 bases). V gave up 6 bases and J gave up 2 bases, with 17 bases separating them. This CDR3 contains 15 residues. Germline CDR1 is MNHEY and CDR2 is SVGAGI. The CDR3 DNA follows: TGTGCCAGCAGAGAACCTAGACAGGCCACCTACGAGCAGTACTTC. Translated, it gives CASREPRQATYEQYF.

This chain links TRBV2 with TRBJ2-1, with TRBD2 identical over 10 bases. The junction had 7 bases not matched to a gene; V was cut back by 5 bases and J by 6 bases. CDR3 size: 15 residues. Germline V gene data show CDR1 as SNHLY and CDR2 as FYNNEI. The DNA for the CDR3 is TGTGCCAGCAGTATCGGGGCTAGCGGGAGCAATGAGCAGTTCTTC. This codes for CASSIGASGSNEQFF. Supplemented by reference TRBV2 and TRBJ2-1, the full variable domain reads EPEVTQTPSHQVTQMGQEVILRCVPISNHLYFYWYRQILGQKVEFLVSFYNNEISEKSEIFDDQFSVERPDGSNFTLKIRSTKLEDSAMYFCASSIGASGSNEQFFGPGTRLTVL.

This clonotype was recorded once. The chain links TRBV9 to TRBJ2-1; D ambiguous. This CDR3 is 14 amino acids long. V lost 4 bases, J lost 9 bases, and 17 bases lay in between. Germline CDR1 and CDR2: SGDLS and YYNGEE. In DNA, the CDR3 is TGTGCCAGCAGCCCCGACTTCCCGTGGGGTGAGCAGTTCTTC. Translated, it gives CASSPDFPWGEQFF.

This sequence joins TRBV9 and TRBJ2-1; 11 bases map to TRBD2. The CDR3 covers 18 residues. The J segment lost 3 bases and the V segment lost 4 bases, leaving 12 bases of the junction unmatched. Germline V gene sequence: CDR1 SGDLS, CDR2 YYNGEE. This CDR3 is CASSTRMGGTSGYNEQFF. DNA of the CDR3: TGTGCCAGCAGCACACGCATGGGGGGGACTAGCGGCTACAATGAGCAGTTCTTC.

The chain employs TRBV11-2 and TRBJ2-5; D unclear. Germline CDR1 and CDR2: SGHAT and FQNNGV. V was cut by 4 bases and J by 7 bases, with 13 bases left in between. The CDR3 extends over 13 amino acids. The CDR3 nucleotides read TGTGCCAGCAGCTCCTGGGCCCCGCCGACCCAGTACTTC. Translated, it gives CASSSWAPPTQYF.

V is TRBV5-1 and J is TRBJ2-3; D might be TRBD2 (5 bases). The CDR3 length is 14 residues. Germline CDR1 and CDR2: SGHRS and YFSETQ. Deletions cut 4 bases from V and 2 bases from J, with 11 bases between. The CDR3 region is CASSTRDPTDTQYF. DNA of the CDR3: TGCGCCAGCAGCACCCGGGATCCCACAGATACGCAGTATTTT.

The V and J genes are TRBV29-1 and TRBJ2-3; D tentatively fits TRBD1 or TRBD2 (5 bases each). V shed 1 base and J shed 7 bases, with 15 bases lying between them. This CDR3 is built from 14 residues. The germline CDR1 and CDR2 sequences are SQVTM and ANQGSEA. The DNA for the CDR3 is TGCAGCGTTGAAGCGGGACGACCCCTCAATACGCAGTATTTT. This gives the protein CSVEAGRPLNTQYF.

The rearrangement links TRBV7-8 to TRBJ2-3, with TRBD2 matching over 10 bases. The junction had 11 bases not matched to a gene; V was cut back by 6 bases and J by 5 bases. Germline values: CDR1 SGHVS, CDR2 FQNEAQ. CDR3 length: 16 amino acids. The CDR3 DNA sequence: TGTGCCAGCAGACCGAAGCGGGAGGGCCTCAGAGATACGCAGTATTTT. It yields the protein CASRPKREGLRDTQYF. Full variable domain (rest looked up from reference TRBV7-8 and TRBJ2-3): GAGVSQSPRYKVAKRGQDVALRCDPISGHVSLFWYQQALGQGPEFLTYFQNEAQLDKSGLPSDRFFAERPEGSVSTLKIQRTQQEDSAVYLCASRPKREGLRDTQYFGPGTRLTVL.

Details on this clonotype: A read error may produce the germline difference seen at one junction end. The chain has TRBV28 and TRBJ2-3; 12 bases map to TRBD2. Germline CDR1 is MDHEN and CDR2 is SYDVKM. The CDR3 extends over 14 amino acids. CDR3 nucleotide sequence: TGTGCCAGCAGAAAAGGACTAGCGGGATTAAGTCCCCTTTTT. Protein sequence: CASRKGLAGLSPLF.

V is TRBV7-9 and J is TRBJ2-4, with D maybe TRBD2 (6 bases). The germline V and J ends were trimmed by 4 bases and 0 bases, with 13 bases remaining between them. The CDR3 is 16 residues long. CDR1 is SEHNR, CDR2 FQNEAQ, per germline (reference sequence). The CDR3 sequence: CASSSGKGLAKNIQYF. As DNA, the CDR3 is TGTGCCAGCAGCTCTGGGAAGGGACTAGCCAAAAACATTCAGTACTTC. The entire variable domain, with the rest obtained from reference TRBV7-9 and TRBJ2-4, is as follows: DTGVSQNPRHKITKRGQNVTFRCDPISEHNRLYWYRQTLGQGPEFLTYFQNEAQLEKSRLLSDRFSAERPKGSFSTLEIQRTEQGDSAMYLCASSSGKGLAKNIQYFGAGTRLSVL.

This chain joins TRBV29-1 and TRBJ2-3; D is uncertain. This CDR3 region has 13 residues. V gave up 1 base and J gave up 4 bases, with 9 bases separating them. Germline V gene lookup returns CDR1 SQVTM and CDR2 ANQGSEA. This CDR3 reads CSVEVVSADTQYF. DNA of the CDR3: TGCAGCGTTGAAGTTGTGTCAGCAGATACGCAGTATTTT.

The J gene is TRBJ1-1, the V gene TRBV28; perhaps TRBD1 as D (6 bases). The CDR3 runs to 15 residues. The V gene lost 6 bases and the J gene lost 1 base, with 15 bases spanning the gap. Germline V lookup: CDR1 MDHEN, CDR2 SYDVKM. This chain's CDR3 is CASSELQGRNTEAFF. The CDR3 DNA reads as TGTGCCAGCAGCGAACTACAGGGAAGGAACACTGAAGCTTTCTTT.

V usage is TRBV5-1 and J usage is TRBJ2-7; no clear D gene. There are 11 residues in the CDR3. V was cut by 5 bases and J by 5 bases, with 8 bases left in between. CDR1 and CDR2 (germline): SGHRS, YFSETQ. This chain's CDR3 is CASSLENEQYF. The CDR3 DNA is TGCGCCAGCAGTTTAGAAAACGAGCAGTACTTC.

The chain has TRBV30 and TRBJ2-7; tentative D call: TRBD1 (5 bases). Germline CDR1 is GTSNPN and CDR2 is SVGIG (reference sequence). This CDR3 has 13 amino acids. Trimming left V 2 bases short and J 5 bases short, with 13 bases between. CDR3 sequence reads: CAWSRQGLNEQYF. In DNA, the CDR3 is TGTGCCTGGAGTCGGCAGGGCCTGAACGAGCAGTACTTC.

V is TRBV11-1 and J is TRBJ1-1; 8 bases match TRBD1. Germline V gene data show CDR1 as SGHAT and CDR2 as FQDESV (reference sequence). J was trimmed by 5 bases and V by 5 bases; bases with no gene match: 7. This CDR3 comprises 14 residues. DNA for the CDR3: TGTGCCAGCAGCGAAAGACAGGGGCCGACTGAAGCTTTCTTT. Its translation is CASSERQGPTEAFF.

V usage is TRBV7-3 and J usage is TRBJ2-5; TRBD2 aligns across 7 bases. The CDR3 extends over 13 amino acids. The V gene end was trimmed by 5 bases and the J gene end by 5 bases; junction bases not matched to a gene: 5. Germline V gene data show CDR1 as SGHTA and CDR2 as FQGTGA. In DNA form, the CDR3 reads TGTGCCAGCAGCCAAACAGCGGGGGAGACCCAGTACTTC. Translating it yields CASSQTAGETQYF.

This clonotype was seen only once. V and J are TRBV7-8 and TRBJ2-2; 8 bases align to TRBD1. The CDR3 runs 16 residues. The ends lost 2 bases at V and 5 bases at J; junction bases unmatched: 7. Germline CDR1 reads SGHVS; CDR2 reads FQNEAQ. CDR3 residues: CASSLPGQGLTGELFF. CDR3 bases: TGTGCCAGCAGCTTACCCGGACAGGGATTGACCGGGGAGCTGTTTTTT.

This rearrangement joins TRBV29-1 to TRBJ2-4; no clear D. Germline CDR1 and CDR2: SQVTM and ANQGSEA. The V end lost 4 bases, the J end lost 3 bases, and 13 bases lay between the germline ends. The CDR3 contains 14 residues. As DNA, the CDR3 is TGCAGCGTTGCCCTCGGTCTCGTCAAAAACATTCAGTACTTC. Its protein product is CSVALGLVKNIQYF.

The chain couples TRBV20-1 to TRBJ2-7; unclear D gene. V lost 1 base, J lost 2 bases, and 15 bases lay in between. The germline V gene has CDR1 DFQATT and CDR2 SNEGSKA (reference sequence). The CDR3 consists of 15 residues. The CDR3 protein is CSARGNSVGAYEQYF. CDR3 DNA sequence: TGCAGTGCTAGAGGGAACAGTGTGGGTGCCTACGAGCAGTACTTC.

The genes are TRBV2 and TRBJ1-5; 7 bases are a match to TRBD1. The junction had 16 bases not matched to a gene; V was cut back by 8 bases and J by 6 bases. Germline loops: CDR1 SNHLY, CDR2 FYNNEI. This CDR3 region has 16 residues. The CDR3 DNA reads as TGTGCCAGCTCCCCGGGACAGCCGGAGGAGAGTCAGCCCCAGCATTTT. It is translated as CASSPGQPEESQPQHF.